The 27 T cell receptor beta chains in this list originate from one sample, sequenced in a study of identical twins. TCRdb called the 5' RACE reads again in MiXCR, with one record for every CDR3 protein. Here the sample spans about 220,000 distinct CDR3 sequences, 7.5% being singletons. A further study also used this sample, focusing on yellow fever vaccine responses in identical twins.

Sequencing was carried out using memory (CD45RO+) T cells sorted from blood. The receptors shown here come from a woman under 30 in good health.

The rearrangement uses TRBV20-1 and TRBJ2-7; tentatively, D is TRBD2 (5 bases). V was trimmed by 7 bases and J by 4 bases, leaving 14 bases between them. CDR3 size: 12 residues. In germline, CDR1 is DFQATT, CDR2 SNEGSKA (reference sequence). CDR3 nucleotides: TGCAGTGGGGTAGGAGGCGAGTACGAGCAGTACTTC. Translated, it gives CSGVGGEYEQYF.

The count of this clonotype is one. The chain is built from TRBV19 and TRBJ2-2; 10 nucleotides match TRBD2. This CDR3 has 16 amino acids. Trimming removed 4 bases from V and 4 bases from J; junction bases left unmatched: 6. Germline V gives CDR1 LNHDA, CDR2 SQIVND (reference sequence). The CDR3 DNA is TGTGCCAGTAGTACTAGCGGGAGAGGTATCACCGGGGAGCTGTTTTTT. This gives the protein CASSTSGRGITGELFF.

This clonotype was seen many times. This rearrangement joins TRBV29-1 to TRBJ2-3, with 12 bases lining up with TRBD2. V lost 4 bases, J lost 4 bases, and 6 bases stayed unmatched. CDR3 length equals 15 residues. The germline V gene encodes CDR1 SQVTM and CDR2 ANQGSEA. As DNA, the CDR3 is TGCAGCGTTGGCCCTCCTAGCGGGGGGGCAGATACGCAGTATTTT. Encoded protein: CSVGPPSGGADTQYF.

Ten or more counts support this clonotype. The chain joins TRBV12-3 or TRBV12-4 to TRBJ2-3, with D possibly TRBD1 on 5 matching bases. Trimming removed 1 base from V and 3 bases from J, with 14 bases in between. This CDR3 has 16 residues. CDR3: CASSLGAGKVTDTQYF. DNA of the CDR3: TGTGCCAGCAGTTTAGGGGCAGGGAAGGTAACAGATACGCAGTATTTT.

The sample holds many counts of this clonotype. This chain connects TRBV10-1 to TRBJ2-3; D gene uncertain. Trimming stripped 6 bases from V and 7 bases from J, with 17 bases between. CDR1 and CDR2 (germline): WNHNN, SYGVQD (reference sequence). The CDR3 runs to 14 residues. The CDR3 spells CASSRPIDPNTQYF. DNA for the CDR3: TGCGCCAGCAGCCGGCCCATCGACCCAAATACGCAGTATTTT.

The CDR3 here is CASSSPFRGQGETQYF. The CDR3 DNA sequence: TGTGCCAGCAGTTCTCCCTTCCGGGGGCAGGGAGAGACCCAGTACTTC. The V and J genes are TRBV6-5 and TRBJ2-5; D assignment may be TRBD1 or TRBD2 (6 bases each). V lost 4 bases and J 4 bases, leaving 19 bases between the germline ends. The V gene's germline CDR1 is MNHEY and CDR2 SVGAGI. This CDR3 comprises 16 residues.

A few counts support this clonotype. The V gene is TRBV4-2, the J gene TRBJ1-4, with no clear D. V lost 0 bases and J lost 5, with 7 bases in between. Germline CDR1 is LGHNA and CDR2 is YNFKEQ. This CDR3 has 14 residues. The CDR3 region has the DNA TGTGCCAGCAGCCAAGATGAAGGGAATGAAAAACTGTTTTTT. It specifies CASSQDEGNEKLFF.

This clonotype showed up just a few times. This chain links TRBV20-1 with TRBJ1-1; 7 bases agree with TRBD1. V was clipped by 3 bases and J by 0 bases; unmatched bases: 10. The CDR3 loop spans 16 amino acids. Germline CDR1 reads DFQATT; CDR2 reads SNEGSKA (reference sequence). For the CDR3, the DNA is TGCAGTGCTAGTGGCGGCAGGGGGAATCTGAACACTGAAGCTTTCTTT. Protein product: CSASGGRGNLNTEAFF.

This clonotype was found many times. The V call is TRBV7-2, the J call TRBJ2-1; D gene uncertain. Germline loops: CDR1 SGHTA, CDR2 FQGNSA. CDR3 length: 15 amino acids. Between the trimmed V and J ends, which lost 4 bases and 7 bases, there was a span of 17 bases. The CDR3 sequence is CASSSERLGTNEQFF. In nucleotides, the CDR3 is TGTGCCAGCAGCTCGGAAAGGCTGGGAACTAATGAGCAGTTCTTC. Together with reference TRBV7-2 and TRBJ2-1, the CDR3 gives the full variable domain: GAGVSQSPSNKVTEKGKDVELRCDPISGHTALYWYRQSLGQGLEFLIYFQGNSAPDKSGLPSDRFSAERTGGSVSTLTIQRTQQEDSAVYLCASSSERLGTNEQFFGPGTRLTVL.

Many counts were recorded for this clonotype. This chain joins TRBV28 and TRBJ2-1, with 13 nucleotides matching TRBD2. There are 15 residues in the CDR3. CDR1 and CDR2 from the germline V gene are MDHEN and SYDVKM. J gave up 5 bases and V 6 bases, and 4 bases lay outside the gene matches. The CDR3 DNA follows: TGTGCCAGCAGCGCGGGACTAGCGGGAAACAATGAGCAGTTCTTC. This codes for CASSAGLAGNNEQFF.

This clonotype turned up a few times. The chain has TRBV30 and TRBJ2-2; 9 bases are shared with TRBD1. The V gene end was trimmed by 0 bases and the J gene end by 3 bases; junction bases not matched to a gene: 2. Germline V gene lookup returns CDR1 GTSNPN and CDR2 SVGIG (reference sequence). There are 15 residues in the CDR3. The CDR3 nucleotides are TGTGCCTGGAGTGTACGGGACAGGGACACCGGGGAGCTGTTTTTT. This sequence encodes CAWSVRDRDTGELFF.

This clonotype came up many times. This chain connects TRBV28 to TRBJ1-6, with TRBD1 matching over 8 bases. Germline CDR1 MDHEN, CDR2 SYDVKM. This CDR3 spans 14 amino acids. V lost 9 bases and J lost 9; bases outside the gene matches: 10. CDR3 sequence: CASTDRGLFSPLHF. CDR3 sequence (DNA): TGTGCCAGTACCGACAGGGGCCTTTTTTCACCCCTCCACTTT.

This clonotype was detected only a few times. CDR3 bases: TGCGCCAGCAGCTTGGATTCGGGGCCGGTGGCCCAGTACTTC. Translation gives CASSLDSGPVAQYF. This chain connects TRBV5-1 to TRBJ2-5; D could derive from TRBD1 or TRBD2 (5 bases each). CDR1 is SGHRS, CDR2 YFSETQ, per germline. The CDR3 extends over 14 amino acids. Between the trimmed V and J ends, which lost 0 bases and 9 bases, there was a span of 15 bases.

J is TRBJ2-6 and V is TRBV29-1, with D possibly being TRBD1 or TRBD2 (5 bases each). CDR1 and CDR2 (germline): SQVTM, ANQGSEA. V was clipped by 6 bases and J by 0 bases, with 9 bases between them. The CDR3 has 14 amino acids. The CDR3 DNA is TGCAGCGTCGGGGCCCTCTCTGGGGCCAACGTCCTGACTTTC. Its translation: CSVGALSGANVLTF.

The chain recombines TRBV6-1 with TRBJ2-1, with TRBD2 matching over 10 bases. Unmatched junction bases numbered 10, after V lost 5 bases and J lost 6 bases. Looked up from germline, CDR1 is MNHNS and CDR2 is SASEGT. The length of the CDR3 is 16 residues. CDR3 sequence reads: CASSRTASGSFNEQFF. CDR3 nucleotide sequence: TGTGCCAGCAGTCGTACGGCTAGCGGGAGTTTCAATGAGCAGTTCTTC.

This clonotype occurred many times. This chain uses TRBV11-2 with TRBJ2-1; D not resolved. Germline-derived CDR1 and CDR2 are SGHAT and FQNNGV. The CDR3 is 16 amino acids. Deletions cut 5 bases from V and 6 bases from J, with 20 bases between. The CDR3 loop is CASSVLVGLAVNEQFF. For the CDR3, the DNA is TGTGCCAGCAGCGTATTGGTAGGGCTGGCTGTCAATGAGCAGTTCTTC.

This clonotype appeared a few times. The chain joins TRBV5-1 to TRBJ1-5; a weak D match, TRBD1 (5 bases). Trimming pared 5 bases from V and 3 bases from J, leaving 15 bases between. Germline CDR1 SGHRS, CDR2 YFSETQ. The CDR3 consists of 15 residues. Here the CDR3 reads CASSWGGVVNQPQHF. The DNA for the CDR3 is TGCGCCAGCAGTTGGGGGGGGGTCGTCAATCAGCCCCAGCATTTT.

The V call is TRBV15, the J call TRBJ2-7; 9 nucleotides match TRBD2. CDR3 length: 16 amino acids. Germline V gene sequence: CDR1 LNHNV, CDR2 YYDKDF (reference sequence). Unmatched junction bases numbered 6, after V lost 0 bases and J lost 3 bases. CDR3 sequence (DNA): TGTGCCACCAGCAGAGAGGCGGGACTAGCAGTCTACGAGCAGTACTTC. Its translation: CATSREAGLAVYEQYF. Complete variable domain (other parts from reference TRBV15 and TRBJ2-7): DAMVIQNPRYQVTQFGKPVTLSCSQTLNHNVMYWYQQKSSQAPKLLFHYYDKDFNNEADTPDNFQSRRPNTSFCFLDIRSPGLGDTAMYLCATSREAGLAVYEQYFGPGTRLTVT.

J is TRBJ1-4 and V is TRBV3-1; D unresolved. The CDR3 extends over 15 amino acids. In germline, CDR1 is LGHDT, CDR2 YNNKEL (reference sequence). V was shortened by 1 base and J by 8 bases, with 14 bases between the two germline ends. The DNA for the CDR3 is TGTGCCAGCAGCCAAGTACGGGGAGGAGGCGAAAAACTGTTTTTT. Amino acid sequence: CASSQVRGGGEKLFF.

The genes are TRBV24-1 and TRBJ2-1, with D possibly matching TRBD2 (6 bases). The ends were cut back, 3 bases at V and 6 bases at J, with 20 bases in the middle. This CDR3 contains 17 residues. The V gene's germline CDR1 is KGHDR and CDR2 SFDVKD. The CDR3 nucleotides are TGTGCCACCAGTGATCCGGGGACTTCTCTCCGTTCCAATGAGCAGTTCTTC. Protein: CATSDPGTSLRSNEQFF.

The V gene is TRBV28, the J gene TRBJ2-1, with TRBD2 as a possible D gene (6 bases). Per germline, CDR1 MDHEN and CDR2 SYDVKM. The CDR3 consists of 14 residues. The V gene lost 6 bases and the J gene lost 7 bases, with 16 bases spanning the gap. The CDR3 region is CASRGPGAGNEQFF. CDR3 nucleotide sequence: TGTGCCAGCAGGGGGCCTGGGGCGGGGAATGAGCAGTTCTTC.

This clonotype was counted at least ten times. J is TRBJ2-4 and V is TRBV7-2; 8 positions agree with TRBD2. This CDR3 has 14 residues. Germline CDR1 is SGHTA and CDR2 is FQGNSA. With V trimmed by 4 bases and J by 6 bases, 5 bases remained unmatched. This chain's CDR3 is CASSSGGVRNIQYF. In DNA, the CDR3 is TGTGCCAGCAGCTCCGGGGGGGTTAGAAACATTCAGTACTTC. Drawing the rest from reference TRBV7-2 and TRBJ2-4, the complete variable domain is GAGVSQSPSNKVTEKGKDVELRCDPISGHTALYWYRQSLGQGLEFLIYFQGNSAPDKSGLPSDRFSAERTGGSVSTLTIQRTQQEDSAVYLCASSSGGVRNIQYFGAGTRLSVL.

This clonotype appeared a few times. The chain employs TRBV15 and TRBJ2-1, with 9 bases identical to TRBD2. V gave up 0 bases and J gave up 3 bases; unmatched junction bases: 9. CDR3 length: 18 residues. Germline loops: CDR1 LNHNV, CDR2 YYDKDF (reference sequence). This CDR3 is CATSRDMFGTSSYNEQFF. In nucleotides, the CDR3 is TGTGCCACCAGCAGAGATATGTTCGGGACTAGCAGCTACAATGAGCAGTTCTTC.

The sample holds many counts of this clonotype. The gene calls are TRBV7-2 and TRBJ1-2, with D unresolved. The V end lost 1 base, the J end lost 7 bases, and 10 bases lay between the germline ends. CDR1 SGHTA and CDR2 FQGNSA come from the germline V gene. The CDR3 consists of 13 residues. CDR3 region: CASSLGETPGYTF. DNA for the CDR3: TGTGCCAGCAGCTTAGGGGAAACCCCTGGCTACACCTTC.

This clonotype was counted only a few times. Mismatch with germline at one junction end may stem from a read error. The chain couples TRBV7-7 to TRBJ2-3; D remains ambiguous. The V gene's germline CDR1 is SSHAT and CDR2 FNYEAQ (reference sequence). The CDR3 spans 14 residues. The chain's CDR3 is CASSLTDRTDTQYF. The CDR3 nucleotides read TGTGCTAGCAGCTTAACTGACCGCACAGATACGCAGTATTTT.

This clonotype was picked up many times. This sequence joins TRBV12-3 or TRBV12-4 and TRBJ2-7; D may be TRBD1 or TRBD2 (5 bases each). This CDR3 contains 14 residues. V was clipped by 8 bases and J by 3 bases, with 17 bases between them. CDR3 DNA: TGTGCCAGCTTGTCCGGCTGGGGGAGCTACGAGCAGTACTTC. This gives the protein CASLSGWGSYEQYF.

This clonotype occurred a few times. V and J are TRBV15 and TRBJ2-5, with D possibly matching TRBD1 (6 bases). Germline values: CDR1 LNHNV, CDR2 YYDKDF (reference sequence). V was clipped by 0 bases and J by 5 bases, with 13 bases between them. CDR3 length: 15 residues. CDR3 sequence (DNA): TGTGCCACCAGCAGAGAGGTTGGGGGCCCGGAGACCCAGTACTTC. Translating it yields CATSREVGGPETQYF.